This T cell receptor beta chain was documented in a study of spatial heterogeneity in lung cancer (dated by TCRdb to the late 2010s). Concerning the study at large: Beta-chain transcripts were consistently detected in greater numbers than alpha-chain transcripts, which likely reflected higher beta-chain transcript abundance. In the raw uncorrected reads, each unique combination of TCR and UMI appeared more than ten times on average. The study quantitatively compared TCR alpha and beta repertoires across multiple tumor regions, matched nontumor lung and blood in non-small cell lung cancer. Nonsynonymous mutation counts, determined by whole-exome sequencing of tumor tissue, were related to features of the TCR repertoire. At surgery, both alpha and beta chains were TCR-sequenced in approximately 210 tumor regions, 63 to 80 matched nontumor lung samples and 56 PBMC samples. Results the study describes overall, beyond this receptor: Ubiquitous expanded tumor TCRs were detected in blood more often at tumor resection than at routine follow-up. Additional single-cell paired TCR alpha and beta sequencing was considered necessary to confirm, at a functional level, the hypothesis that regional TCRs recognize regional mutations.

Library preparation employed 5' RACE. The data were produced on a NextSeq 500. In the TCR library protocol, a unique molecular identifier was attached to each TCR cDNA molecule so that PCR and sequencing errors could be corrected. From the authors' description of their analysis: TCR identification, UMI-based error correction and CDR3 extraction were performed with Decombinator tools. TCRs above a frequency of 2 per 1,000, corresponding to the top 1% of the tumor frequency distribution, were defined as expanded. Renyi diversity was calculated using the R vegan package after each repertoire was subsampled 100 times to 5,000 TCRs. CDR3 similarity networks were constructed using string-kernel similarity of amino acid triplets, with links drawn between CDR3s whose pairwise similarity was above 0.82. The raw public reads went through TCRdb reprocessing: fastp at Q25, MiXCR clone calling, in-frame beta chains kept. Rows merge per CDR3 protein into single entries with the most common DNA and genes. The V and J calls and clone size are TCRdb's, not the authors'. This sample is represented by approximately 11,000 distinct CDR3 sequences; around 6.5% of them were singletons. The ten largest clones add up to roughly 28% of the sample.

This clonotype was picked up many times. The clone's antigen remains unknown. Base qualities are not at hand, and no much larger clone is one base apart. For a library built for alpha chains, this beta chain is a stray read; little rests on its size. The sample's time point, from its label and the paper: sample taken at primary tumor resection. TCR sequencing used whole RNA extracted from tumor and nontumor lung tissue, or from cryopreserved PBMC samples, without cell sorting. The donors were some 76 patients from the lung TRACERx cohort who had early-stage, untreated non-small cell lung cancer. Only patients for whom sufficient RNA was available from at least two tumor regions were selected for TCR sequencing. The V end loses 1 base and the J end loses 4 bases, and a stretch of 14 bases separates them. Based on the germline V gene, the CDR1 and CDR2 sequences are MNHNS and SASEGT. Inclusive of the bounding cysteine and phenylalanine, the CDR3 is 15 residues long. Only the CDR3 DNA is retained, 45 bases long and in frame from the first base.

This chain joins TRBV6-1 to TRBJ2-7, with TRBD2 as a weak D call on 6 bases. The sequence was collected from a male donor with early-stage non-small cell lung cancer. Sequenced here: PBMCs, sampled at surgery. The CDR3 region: CASSEEGGSGYEQYF. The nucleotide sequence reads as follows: TGTGCCAGCAGTGAAGAAGGAGGGAGCGGGTACGAGCAGTACTTC.